The 10 T cell receptor beta chains below all came from one sample that was sequenced in a study of OX40 agonist ivuxolimab in advanced cancers. The repertoire was sequenced with immunoSEQ multiplex PCR; TCRdb's copy has only in-frame clones and lacks some. The sample consists of roughly 74,000 clones, approximately 87% of them appearing once. This material consisted of CD4+ or CD8+ T cells sorted from blood, taken in a trial of the OX40 agonist ivuxolimab. These receptor sequences come from an adult with an advanced solid tumor such as melanoma, head and neck, liver or kidney cancer.

The V and J genes are TRBV7-6 and TRBJ2-5, with D possibly being TRBD1 or TRBD2 (5 bases each). The CDR3 contains 12 residues. With 5 bases removed from V and 5 bases from J, the gap between germline ends came to 9 bases. CDR1 is SGHVS and CDR2 is FNYEAQ in the germline V gene. As DNA, the CDR3 is TGTGCCAGCAGCCCGGGGCGGGAGACCCAGTACTTC. Amino acid sequence: CASSPGRETQYF.

For this clone: One end of the junction fails to match germline, which may point to a read error. The DNA for the CDR3 is TGTGCTAGCAGCTTGAGCATGAACACTGAAGCTTTCTTT. Encoded protein: CASSLSMNTEAFF. V gene TRBV7-7 combines with J gene TRBJ1-1, with D unresolved. The CDR3 extends over 13 amino acids. The germline V gene encodes CDR1 SSHAT and CDR2 FNYEAQ (reference sequence).

The chain employs TRBV7-9 and TRBJ2-7, with TRBD1 matching 7 bases. This CDR3 has 14 residues. Germline CDR1 and CDR2: SEHNR and FQNEAQ (reference sequence). V dropped 5 bases and J dropped 2; count of bases not matched to a gene: 6. DNA for the CDR3: TGTGCCAGCAGCCTCCGGACAGGCCCCTACGAGCAGTACTTC. Protein product: CASSLRTGPYEQYF.

DNA of the CDR3: TGTGCCAGCTCACCCAGGCAGGGGCAGAACACTGAAGCTTTCTTT. Translated: CASSPRQGQNTEAFF. The genes are TRBV18 and TRBJ1-1, with D possibly being TRBD1 (6 bases). There are 15 residues in the CDR3. V was clipped by 3 bases and J by 1 base, with 12 bases between them. The germline V gene encodes CDR1 KGHSH and CDR2 LQKENI.

The gene calls are TRBV7-9 and TRBJ2-3, with 8 positions matching TRBD1. Germline V CDR1 and CDR2: SEHNR, FQNEAQ (reference sequence). The V gene end was trimmed by 1 base and the J gene end by 1 base; junction bases not matched to a gene: 4. The CDR3 spans 16 residues. CDR3 in DNA: TGTGCCAGCAGCTTAGGGGACAGGCGGCGCACAGATACGCAGTATTTT. Its translation: CASSLGDRRRTDTQYF.

The chain is built from TRBV30 and TRBJ1-4; 9 nucleotides align to TRBD1. In germline, CDR1 is GTSNPN, CDR2 SVGIG (reference sequence). J lost 7 bases, V lost 1 base, and 10 bases had no gene match. The CDR3 length is 16 residues. CDR3 coding DNA: TGTGCCTGGAGTGGAATAGGGACAGGGATCGGTGAAAAACTGTTTTTT. This sequence encodes CAWSGIGTGIGEKLFF. Based on the CDR3 plus reference TRBV30 and TRBJ1-4, the full variable domain is SQTIHQWPATLVQPVGSPLSLECTVEGTSNPNLYWYRQAAGRGLQLLFYSVGIGQISSEVPQNLSASRPQDRQFILSSKKLLLSDSGFYLCAWSGIGTGIGEKLFFGSGTQLSVL.

The rearrangement uses TRBV10-1 and TRBJ2-2; no definite D call. Germline V gene lookup returns CDR1 WNHNN and CDR2 SYGVQD (reference sequence). The CDR3 sequence is 13 residues long. Trimming removed 0 bases at V and 6 bases at J, with 5 bases between. CDR3 nucleotide sequence: TGCGCCAGCAGTGAGTCAGTTCCCGGGGAGCTGTTTTTT. Translation: CASSESVPGELFF.

The V and J genes are TRBV6-6 and TRBJ2-7; D uncertain. The CDR3 is 12 amino acids. Per germline, CDR1 MNHNY and CDR2 SVGAGI (reference sequence). The ends were cut back, 6 bases at V and 2 bases at J, with 8 bases in the middle. The DNA for the CDR3 is TGTGCCAGCAGCTCACACGCCTACGAGCAGTACTTC. Its protein product is CASSSHAYEQYF.

The V call is TRBV20-1, the J call TRBJ1-1; perhaps TRBD1 as D (6 bases). CDR3 size: 11 residues. Looked up from germline, CDR1 is DFQATT and CDR2 is SNEGSKA (reference sequence). The DNA for the CDR3 is TGCAGCCAACAGGGGAACACTGAAGCTTTCTTT. Translated, it gives CSQQGNTEAFF.

The chain combines TRBV13 with TRBJ2-2, with TRBD1 matching 7 bases. This CDR3 has 14 amino acids. Germline CDR1 PRHDT, CDR2 FYEKMQ (reference sequence). V lost 6 bases, J lost 4 bases, and 5 bases stayed unmatched. The CDR3 sequence: CASSSDRLTGELFF. The CDR3 DNA reads as TGTGCCAGCAGTTCGGACAGGCTCACCGGGGAGCTGTTTTTT.